What follows are 30 T cell receptor beta chains derived from one specimen sequenced in a study of cytotoxic CD8 clonotypes in ibrutinib-treated CLL. Repertoires were generated with immunoSEQ multiplex PCR, while TCRdb's copy carries only in-frame clones and drops some. Among 250,000 to 350,000 clones listed, 60% to 80% were seen once. Sequenced here: PBMCs, sampled at disease progression, from a patient treated with ibrutinib. The source of these receptors is a human donor with chronic lymphocytic leukemia.

The chain uses TRBV7-9 and TRBJ1-1; tentative D call: TRBD1 (5 bases). The ends were cut back, 3 bases at V and 1 base at J, with 6 bases in the middle. Germline CDR1 reads SEHNR; CDR2 reads FQNEAQ (reference sequence). The CDR3 sequence is 13 residues long. In nucleotides, the CDR3 is TGTGCCAGCAGCTTCGGGGGGAACACTGAAGCTTTCTTT. This encodes CASSFGGNTEAFF.

This chain uses TRBV23-1 with TRBJ1-1; D unclear. TRBV23-1 is annotated as an ORF whose role is uncertain. The CDR3 has 14 residues. V lost 2 bases, J lost 2 bases, and 9 bases lay in between. Here the CDR3 DNA reads TGCGCCAGCAGTCAAGGGTCCCCTAACACTGAAGCTTTCTTT. Protein product: CASSQGSPNTEAFF.

This clone was seen a single time. The chain joins TRBV11-2 to TRBJ2-3; TRBD2 matches 15 bases. Germline V gene lookup returns CDR1 SGHAT and CDR2 FQNNGV. J gave up 2 bases and V 6 bases, and 6 bases lay outside the gene matches. This CDR3 contains 17 residues. The CDR3 spells CASSSGLAGGLTDTQYF. As DNA, the CDR3 is TGTGCCAGCAGTTCGGGACTAGCGGGGGGTCTCACAGATACGCAGTATTTT. The full variable domain, its missing parts supplied by reference TRBV11-2 and TRBJ2-3, is EAGVAQSPRYKIIEKRQSVAFWCNPISGHATLYWYQQILGQGPKLLIQFQNNGVVDDSQLPKDRFSAERLKGVDSTLKIQPAKLEDSAVYLCASSSGLAGGLTDTQYFGPGTRLTVL.

This chain connects TRBV15 to TRBJ1-6, with 8 bases fitting TRBD1. There are 16 residues in the CDR3. Germline V lookup: CDR1 LNHNV, CDR2 YYDKDF (reference sequence). J lost 1 base, V lost 5 bases, and 4 bases had no gene match. The CDR3 here is CATSPDRGSYNSPLHF. CDR3 bases: TGTGCCACCAGCCCCGACAGGGGATCCTATAATTCACCCCTCCACTTT.

CDR3 amino acids: CASSLASSEQFF. The CDR3 nucleotides read TGCGCCAGCAGCTTGGCTAGCAGTGAGCAGTTCTTC. The V and J genes are TRBV5-1 and TRBJ2-1; tentative D call: TRBD2 (5 bases). The CDR3 spans 12 residues. Germline lookup yields CDR1 SGHRS and CDR2 YFSETQ. V was shortened by 0 bases and J by 9 bases, with 7 bases between the two germline ends.

The rearrangement links TRBV11-2 to TRBJ2-1; 9 bases are a match to TRBD2. CDR1 is SGHAT, CDR2 FQNNGV, per germline. The CDR3 is 15 residues long. V was pared by 3 bases and J by 2 bases, with 2 bases of the junction left unmatched. The CDR3 loop is CASSFSGGAYNEQFF. CDR3 coding DNA: TGTGCCAGCAGCTTTAGCGGGGGAGCCTACAATGAGCAGTTCTTC.

The V and J genes are TRBV11-2 and TRBJ2-7; 8 bases align to TRBD1. With V trimmed by 5 bases and J by 5 bases, 8 bases remained unmatched. The CDR3 consists of 14 residues. Germline CDR1 and CDR2: SGHAT and FQNNGV. The CDR3 is CASSRRTGRDEQYF. The CDR3 DNA reads TGTGCCAGCAGCCGCCGGACAGGGCGAGACGAGCAGTACTTC.

This clone was seen more than once but under ten times. The chain employs TRBV29-1 and TRBJ1-1, with a weak D call TRBD1 (6 bases). Germline V gene sequence: CDR1 SQVTM, CDR2 ANQGSEA. The V gene lost 5 bases and the J gene lost 1 base, with 11 bases spanning the gap. This CDR3 has 13 amino acids. This CDR3 is CSVWDTRNTEAFF. The DNA for the CDR3 is TGCAGCGTTTGGGACACTCGGAACACTGAAGCTTTCTTT.

J is TRBJ2-1 and V is TRBV6-4, with 8 bases aligning to TRBD2. Germline V gene sequence: CDR1 MRHNA, CDR2 SNTAGT. The CDR3 has 16 amino acids. V gave up 1 base and J gave up 7 bases; unmatched junction bases: 9. The CDR3 sequence: CASSDYSGSRINEQFF. The CDR3 bases are TGTGCCAGCAGTGACTACAGCGGGAGCCGAATTAATGAGCAGTTCTTC.

The chain is built from TRBV9 and TRBJ1-2; a weak D match, TRBD1 (6 bases). Germline loops: CDR1 SGDLS, CDR2 YYNGEE. This CDR3 comprises 13 residues. Trimming removed 5 bases from V and 3 bases from J, with 11 bases in between. CDR3 region: CASRPAGDYGYTF. In DNA, the CDR3 is TGTGCCAGCAGACCCGCAGGGGACTATGGCTACACCTTC.

The gene calls are TRBV28 and TRBJ2-1, with a tentative D call TRBD2 (6 bases). The CDR3 runs 13 residues. Germline loops: CDR1 MDHEN, CDR2 SYDVKM. V was trimmed by 10 bases and J by 4 bases, leaving 14 bases between them. This CDR3 reads CATEDYAYNEQFF. Written as DNA, the CDR3 is TGTGCCACCGAGGACTACGCATACAATGAGCAGTTCTTC.

This clone showed up just once. This chain connects TRBV6-5 to TRBJ2-5; the match to TRBD1 covers 7 bases. CDR3 size: 16 residues. The V gene end was trimmed by 4 bases and the J gene end by 0 bases; junction bases not matched to a gene: 8. The germline gives CDR1 MNHEY, CDR2 SVGAGI. The CDR3 sequence is CASSSPLDRDQETQYF. CDR3 in DNA: TGTGCCAGCAGTTCGCCCCTCGACAGGGACCAAGAGACCCAGTACTTC.

This sequence joins TRBV29-1 and TRBJ1-2; 7 bases line up with TRBD1. CDR1 and CDR2 (germline): SQVTM, ANQGSEA. Trimming cost V 6 bases and J 5 bases; bases outside gene matches: 9. The CDR3 is 13 amino acids. The CDR3 is CSVPGQPEYGYTF. CDR3 in DNA: TGCAGCGTCCCGGGACAGCCAGAGTATGGCTACACCTTC.

The chain is built from TRBV5-1 and TRBJ1-1; 7 bases fit TRBD1. Germline assignment: CDR1 SGHRS and CDR2 YFSETQ. The CDR3 runs 14 residues. Trimming at V came to 3 bases and at J to 1 base, leaving 3 bases not matched to a gene. The CDR3 loop reads CASSSRGENTEAFF. The CDR3 DNA follows: TGCGCCAGCAGCTCCAGGGGGGAGAACACTGAAGCTTTCTTT. Together with reference TRBV5-1 and TRBJ1-1, the CDR3 gives the full variable domain: KAGVTQTPRYLIKTRGQQVTLSCSPISGHRSVSWYQQTPGQGLQFLFEYFSETQRNKGNFPGRFSGRQFSNSRSEMNVSTLELGDSALYLCASSSRGENTEAFFGQGTRLTVV.

The sample holds a few counts of this clone. The chain has TRBV6-5 and TRBJ2-7, with D tentatively TRBD2 (5 bases). There are 15 residues in the CDR3. Trimming removed 0 bases from V and 2 bases from J, with 11 bases in between. CDR1 is MNHEY and CDR2 is SVGAGI in the germline V gene. CDR3 amino acids: CASSYSRVSAYEQYF. The CDR3 nucleotides read TGTGCCAGCAGTTACTCGAGGGTATCGGCCTACGAGCAGTACTTC.

The chain couples TRBV10-1 to TRBJ2-7; TRBD1 matches at 10 bases. CDR1 is WNHNN and CDR2 is SYGVQD in the germline V gene (reference sequence). Unmatched junction bases numbered 7, after V lost 5 bases and J lost 6 bases. CDR3 length: 14 residues. The DNA of the CDR3 is TGCGCCAGCAGTCTGGGACAGGGGAGGGCCGAGCAGTACTTC. Protein: CASSLGQGRAEQYF.

This clone was observed a handful of times. J is TRBJ2-1 and V is TRBV5-6, with D unclear. Trimming left V 6 bases short and J 0 bases short, with 7 bases between. The CDR3 contains 13 residues. CDR1 and CDR2 from the germline V gene are SGHDT and YYEEEE. CDR3 amino acids: CASILLSYNEQFF. The CDR3 bases are TGTGCCAGCATCCTTCTCTCCTACAATGAGCAGTTCTTC.

The chain employs TRBV5-8 and TRBJ2-3; 7 nucleotides align to TRBD1. The CDR3 spans 13 residues. From germline, CDR1 is SGHTS and CDR2 YDEGEE. V lost 5 bases, J lost 5 bases, and 5 bases stayed unmatched. Here the CDR3 DNA reads TGTGCCAGCAGAACCGACAGGGAAGATACGCAGTATTTT. Amino acid sequence: CASRTDREDTQYF.

This chain joins TRBV7-3 and TRBJ2-5, with D perhaps TRBD2 (6 bases). Germline-derived CDR1 and CDR2 are SGHTA and FQGTGA. The CDR3 is made up of 13 amino acids. V lost 3 bases and J lost 4, with 9 bases in between. This chain's CDR3 is CASSFSGRETQYF. The CDR3 coding sequence is TGTGCCAGCAGCTTTAGCGGACGAGAGACCCAGTACTTC.

This clone appeared once. This chain uses TRBV19 with TRBJ1-5; D is perhaps TRBD1 (6 bases). Trimming left V 1 base short and J 2 bases short, with 9 bases between. The CDR3 extends over 15 amino acids. Germline CDR1 LNHDA, CDR2 SQIVND (reference sequence). CDR3 in DNA: TGTGCCAGTAGTATAGTGGCAGGGGGCAATCAGCCCCAGCATTTT. Protein product: CASSIVAGGNQPQHF.

This clone has a count of ten or more. Other DNA sequences of this sample code for an identical CDR3. The V call is TRBV5-4, the J call TRBJ2-3; D is undetermined. V was shortened by 0 bases and J by 0 bases, with 5 bases between the two germline ends. Germline V gives CDR1 SGHNT, CDR2 YYREEE (reference sequence). The CDR3 has 14 residues. This CDR3 reads CASSLEGSTDTQYF. Written as DNA, the CDR3 is TGTGCCAGCAGCTTGGAGGGCAGCACAGATACGCAGTATTTT.

As regards this clone: Relative to the germline gene, one junction end is altered; a read error may explain this. The chain joins TRBV7-3 to TRBJ1-2; 7 bases match TRBD1. Germline assignment: CDR1 SGHTA and CDR2 FQGTGA. The CDR3 sequence is 13 residues long. The CDR3 DNA is TGTGCCAGCAGCTTAAACAGGGGTAGGATAAAGGCCTTC. Its translation is CASSLNRGRIKAF.

On this clone: The junction differs from germline at one of its ends, possibly a read error. This chain joins TRBV5-1 and TRBJ2-7, with D unresolved. Germline V gene sequence: CDR1 SGHRS, CDR2 YFSETQ. This CDR3 contains 14 residues. The CDR3 loop reads CASSLEGSSFEQYF. CDR3 nucleotide sequence: TGCGCCAGCAGCTTGGAGGGTAGTTCCTTCGAGCAGTACTTC.

This chain connects TRBV5-6 to TRBJ2-1; 8 nucleotides line up with TRBD1. This CDR3 region has 17 residues. Germline V gene data show CDR1 as SGHDT and CDR2 as YYEEEE. V gave up 4 bases and J gave up 2 bases; unmatched junction bases: 11. The CDR3 loop is CASSTDRGTYTYNEQFF. CDR3 in DNA: TGTGCCAGCAGCACAGACAGGGGCACTTATACCTACAATGAGCAGTTCTTC.

This sequence joins TRBV27 and TRBJ2-2, with 7 bases that match TRBD2. V lost 5 bases to trimming and J lost 0 bases; unmatched junction nucleotides: 3. Germline V gene lookup returns CDR1 MNHEY and CDR2 SMNVEV (reference sequence). This CDR3 has 15 residues. CDR3 bases: TGTGCCAGCAGTACCCGGGGGGCGAACACCGGGGAGCTGTTTTTT. It codes for CASSTRGANTGELFF.

V usage is TRBV12-5 and J usage is TRBJ2-4; TRBD1 or TRBD2 may be the D gene (5 bases each). V was cut by 1 base and J by 2 bases, with 15 bases left in between. The CDR3 spans 17 residues. Germline V CDR1 and CDR2: LGHNT, FRNRAP. The CDR3: CASGLASSGRSKNIQYF. CDR3 in DNA: TGTGCTAGTGGTTTGGCCTCATCGGGACGCTCCAAAAACATTCAGTACTTC.

V usage is TRBV4-3 and J usage is TRBJ2-1; 8 positions agree with TRBD2. Unmatched junction bases numbered 10, after V lost 1 base and J lost 5 bases. The CDR3 spans 17 residues. The V gene's germline CDR1 is LGHNA and CDR2 YSLEER. DNA of the CDR3: TGCGCCAGCAGCCAAGTTCACAGCGGGAGTTTTCACAATGAGCAGTTCTTC. The encoded protein is CASSQVHSGSFHNEQFF.

The chain recombines TRBV2 with TRBJ2-7; 8 bases match TRBD1. V trimming: 4 bases; J trimming: 5 bases; junction bases outside the gene matches: 7. Per the germline V gene, CDR1 is SNHLY and CDR2 is FYNNEI. CDR3 length: 14 residues. The CDR3 sequence: CASSVGTGSNEQYF. The CDR3 DNA reads as TGTGCCAGCAGTGTTGGGACAGGTTCAAACGAGCAGTACTTC.

V is TRBV6-5 and J is TRBJ2-1; 14 bases match TRBD2. There are 16 residues in the CDR3. With 2 bases clipped from V and 9 bases from J, the junction kept 6 bases outside the gene matches. Germline V gene sequence: CDR1 MNHEY, CDR2 SVGAGI. The CDR3 region has the DNA TGTGCCAGCAGTTACCCGGCCGGGACTAGCGGGGGTGAGCAGTTCTTC. The encoded protein is CASSYPAGTSGGEQFF.

J is TRBJ1-1 and V is TRBV6-6; D not certain. The CDR3 runs 14 residues. Trimming removed 4 bases from V and 2 bases from J, with 11 bases in between. Germline CDR1 reads MNHNY; CDR2 reads SVGAGI (reference sequence). DNA of the CDR3: TGTGCCAGCAGTTTCGGACGGGTCAACACTGAAGCTTTCTTT. This encodes CASSFGRVNTEAFF.